This T cell receptor beta chain was identified during a study of T-cell reconstitution after alpha-beta-depleted transplantation in children (dated by TCRdb to about 2016). Notes on the research overall: T-cell immune reconstitution after TCRalphabeta/CD19-depleted allogeneic hematopoietic cell transplantation in children was quantitatively tracked in the study by means of TCR repertoire profiling.

Receptors were amplified or captured by PCR. Sequencing relied on an Illumina HiSeq 2500. TCR libraries were prepared with molecular barcoding, using unique molecular identifiers to normalize TCRbeta repertoire quantification. TCRdb's own reprocessing of the public reads used fastp at Q25 and MiXCR and kept productive beta chains. Here each entry gathers all rows of one CDR3 protein and keeps the most common genes and DNA. A total of about 500,000 distinct CDR3 sequences appear in this sample, around a third of them only once. 2% to 2.5% of the sample lies in the top ten. This clonotype has only a few counts. This receptor's antigen is unknown. At one boundary the junction diverges from the germline segment, which might be a read error. The CDR3 contains 15 residues, cysteine and phenylalanine counted. CDR3 DNA only is kept here, 45 bases in frame from base 1. From the germline V gene, CDR1 is LGHNA and CDR2 is YSLEER.

This sequence uses TRBV4-3 and TRBJ1-5; 5 matching bases give a weak D call of TRBD1. This receptor was identified in a human donor who donated a stem cell graft to a child with aplastic anemia. Material: PBMCs from the stem cell graft donor, obtained from the stem cell graft. The nucleotide sequence is given as TGCGCCAGCAGCCAATCCAGGGCTAGCTATCAGCCCCAGCATTTT. Protein translation: CASSQSRASYQPQHF.